These 8 T cell receptor beta chains came from one sample sequenced in a study of a mutant IDH1 vaccine in newly diagnosed glioma. Only in-frame clones appear in the TCRdb table, and some are missing; sequencing was by immunoSEQ multiplex PCR. The sample carries under 35,000 clones, 80% to 90% recorded once. Time point noted: baseline, week 1 (first vaccination visit). The treatment denotes: pre-vaccination baseline after standard-of-care therapy. The material was PBMCs, obtained from a glioma patient treated with radiotherapy, temozolomide or both. Every receptor here comes from a woman in her forties with glioma.

The V gene is TRBV4-2, the J gene TRBJ2-3; TRBD2 might be the D (5 bases). CDR1 and CDR2 from the germline V gene are LGHNA and YNFKEQ. The CDR3 extends over 15 amino acids. V was clipped by 1 base and J by 4 bases, with 12 bases between them. The CDR3 sequence: CASSQGAAGPDTQYF. The CDR3 nucleotides are TGTGCCAGCAGCCAAGGGGCCGCGGGCCCAGATACGCAGTATTTT.

The gene calls are TRBV6-5 and TRBJ2-7, with D tentatively TRBD1 (5 bases). The V gene's germline CDR1 is MNHEY and CDR2 SVGAGI. The CDR3 runs to 14 residues. V shed 6 bases and J shed 2 bases, with 14 bases lying between them. CDR3 residues: CASSPRVYAYEQYF. DNA of the CDR3: TGTGCCAGCAGCCCCAGGGTATACGCCTACGAGCAGTACTTC.

The chain links TRBV13 to TRBJ2-1; D is undetermined. This CDR3 spans 15 amino acids. Germline lookup yields CDR1 PRHDT and CDR2 FYEKMQ (reference sequence). V was shortened by 5 bases and J by 0 bases, with 11 bases between the two germline ends. The CDR3 is CASSRWAVSYNEQFF. Written as DNA, the CDR3 is TGTGCCAGCAGCCGGTGGGCGGTCTCCTACAATGAGCAGTTCTTC.

The chain recombines TRBV6-5 with TRBJ2-7; TRBD2 aligns across 7 bases. V shed 1 base, J shed 3 bases, and the junction held 3 bases outside the gene matches. Germline V gene data show CDR1 as MNHEY and CDR2 as SVGAGI. This CDR3 is built from 14 residues. The CDR3 DNA follows: TGTGCCAGCAGTTACTATGCTAGCGGCTACGAGCAGTACTTC. As protein: CASSYYASGYEQYF.

The genes are TRBV6-5 and TRBJ2-3; D not certain. The V gene lost 2 bases and the J gene lost 4 bases, with 1 base spanning the gap. Germline CDR1 MNHEY, CDR2 SVGAGI. The CDR3 loop spans 11 amino acids. CDR3 in amino acids: CASSYADTQYF. The CDR3 region has the DNA TGTGCCAGCAGTTACGCAGATACGCAGTATTTT.

This rearrangement joins TRBV20-1 to TRBJ2-5, with D possibly being TRBD2 (6 bases). V shed 4 bases and J shed 5 bases, with 8 bases lying between them. There are 11 residues in the CDR3. Germline CDR1 and CDR2: DFQATT and SNEGSKA (reference sequence). The CDR3 nucleotides are TGCAGTGCTATCGGGAGCGAGACCCAGTACTTC. It codes for CSAIGSETQYF.

Worth noting for this clone: One end of the junction varies from germline; a read error may be responsible. This chain joins TRBV7-7 and TRBJ1-3, with 7 bases identical to TRBD1. This CDR3 spans 14 amino acids. Germline CDR1 reads SSHAT; CDR2 reads FNYEAQ (reference sequence). In DNA, the CDR3 is TGTGCTAGCAGCCCGGGACAGAAAGGAAACACCATATATTTT. Translation: CASSPGQKGNTIYF.

The chain combines TRBV6-1 with TRBJ2-1; perhaps TRBD2 as D (6 bases). The CDR3 is made up of 16 amino acids. V was shortened by 4 bases and J by 0 bases, with 13 bases between the two germline ends. Germline values: CDR1 MNHNS, CDR2 SASEGT. The CDR3 coding sequence is TGTGCCAGCAGTGTGGACTACCTTACCTCCTACAATGAGCAGTTCTTC. It specifies CASSVDYLTSYNEQFF.